This TCR beta chain was profiled in a study of OX40 agonist ivuxolimab in advanced cancers. Overall study findings and caveats: CD8+ T cells were the subset that, on average, had more expanded clones than CD4+.

Worth noting for this clone: The antigen is not known.

Clones were read by immunoSEQ multiplex PCR, and TCRdb kept only the in-frame ones, dropping some. The sample shows about 58,000 clones, around 90% of them seen only once. The clonotype originates from an adult with an advanced solid tumor such as melanoma, head and neck, liver or kidney cancer. Sequenced material: CD4+ or CD8+ T cells sorted from blood, taken in a trial of the OX40 agonist ivuxolimab.

CDR3 amino acids: CASSLLRANNEQFF. In DNA form, the CDR3 reads TGTGCCAGCAGCCTACTCAGGGCTAACAATGAGCAGTTCTTC. This chain links TRBV2 with TRBJ2-1; tentative D call: TRBD1 (5 bases). Germline V gene data show CDR1 as SNHLY and CDR2 as FYNNEI. CDR3 length equals 14 residues. Trimming cost V 6 bases and J 5 bases, with 14 bases left between them.